One sample yielded the 23 T cell receptor beta chains listed below, sequenced in a study of monozygotic twins with inflammatory bowel disease. One entry per CDR3 protein, without DNA, is what TCRdb gives after re-calling the 5' RACE reads. Here the sample table reports 300,000 to 400,000 distinct CDR3 sequences. The sample was blood. These receptors all come from a human donor with ulcerative colitis or Crohn's disease, or a healthy co-twin of an affected twin (not recorded which).

The CDR3 loop is CASSFTEVGTEAFF. The chain links TRBV25-1 to TRBJ1-1. This CDR3 region has 14 residues. Germline V lookup: CDR1 MGHDK, CDR2 SYGVNS.

The rearrangement joins TRBV28 to TRBJ2-1; TCRdb selects TRBD1, and the lack of DNA leaves this call unchecked. CDR3 length equals 18 residues. Per the germline V gene, CDR1 is MDHEN and CDR2 is SYDVKM. The CDR3 loop reads CASSFRALAPGGYNEQFF.

This chain links TRBV5-1 with TRBJ1-3. Per the germline V gene, CDR1 is SGHRS and CDR2 is YFSETQ. This CDR3 spans 16 amino acids. CDR3 protein: CASSLELPGSGNTIYF.

The rearrangement joins TRBV6-2 or TRBV6-3 to TRBJ1-1; the TCRdb D gene call, TRBD1, has no DNA to confirm it. Germline V lookup: CDR1 MNHEY, CDR2 SVGEGT. The CDR3 consists of 17 residues. The CDR3 sequence is CASSYPLAGTGDTEAFF.

The chain carries TRBV12-3 or TRBV12-4 and TRBJ2-1. The CDR3 covers 14 residues. The CDR3 sequence: CASLTSVSYNEQFF.

The rearrangement links TRBV5-4 to TRBJ2-7; TCRdb's D call, TRBD1, is unchecked because there is no DNA. The CDR3 is made up of 14 amino acids. The V gene's germline CDR1 is SGHNT and CDR2 YYREEE (reference sequence). CDR3 residues: CASSPDRGKYEQYF.

This rearrangement joins TRBV2 to TRBJ1-5. The germline V gene encodes CDR1 SNHLY and CDR2 FYNNEI. This CDR3 comprises 13 residues. CDR3: CASRSGSGVPQHF.

The V call is TRBV4-2, the J call TRBJ2-2; TCRdb reports TRBD1, a call that lacks DNA to check it against. This CDR3 region has 15 residues. The V gene's germline CDR1 is LGHNA and CDR2 YNFKEQ. CDR3 amino acids: CASSQSRATPGELFF.

The chain combines TRBV7-9 with TRBJ1-4. This CDR3 contains 14 residues. Per germline, CDR1 SEHNR and CDR2 FQNEAQ (reference sequence). The CDR3 loop is CASSLAGSEEKLFF.

The chain employs TRBV20-1 and TRBJ2-3; TCRdb outputs TRBD2, but without DNA this stays unchecked. CDR1 is DFQATT, CDR2 SNEGSKA, per germline (reference sequence). The CDR3 has 16 residues. The CDR3 sequence: CSASPSGLAGSDTQYF.

The chain joins TRBV12-3 or TRBV12-4 to TRBJ2-2; TCRdb's D gene call, TRBD1, goes unchecked for lack of DNA. This CDR3 is built from 14 residues. This CDR3 is CASRGTGGTGELFF.

The chain has TRBV18 and TRBJ2-3. In germline, CDR1 is KGHSH, CDR2 LQKENI. The CDR3 extends over 15 amino acids. This CDR3 is CASSPYTFGVDTQYF. The whole variable domain, remainder taken from reference TRBV18 and TRBJ2-3, is NAGVMQNPRHLVRRRGQEARLRCSPMKGHSHVYWYRQLPEEGLKFMVYLQKENIIDESGMPKERFSAEFPKEGPSILRIQQVVRGDSAAYFCASSPYTFGVDTQYFGPGTRLTVL.

The genes are TRBV10-3 and TRBJ1-2; TCRdb names TRBD1, which stays unverified in the absence of DNA. Germline V gene data show CDR1 as ENHRY and CDR2 as SYGVKD. The CDR3 spans 15 residues. CDR3: CAIRSRDRDNYGYTF.

V usage is TRBV20-1 and J usage is TRBJ2-1; with no DNA, the TCRdb D assignment of TRBD1 cannot be verified. Germline values: CDR1 DFQATT, CDR2 SNEGSKA (reference sequence). This CDR3 comprises 12 residues. The CDR3 loop is CSATDWGGEQFF.

The rearrangement links TRBV10-3 to TRBJ2-1; TCRdb calls TRBD1, which cannot be checked without DNA. The germline gives CDR1 ENHRY, CDR2 SYGVKD. This CDR3 comprises 11 residues. The CDR3: CATGRADEQFF.

The genes are TRBV5-1 and TRBJ2-5; absent DNA, TCRdb's TRBD2 call cannot be checked. The CDR3 is 13 residues long. Per the germline V gene, CDR1 is SGHRS and CDR2 is YFSETQ. This CDR3 is CASSGGAAETQYF. Looking up the rest from reference TRBV5-1 and TRBJ2-5 gives the full variable domain: KAGVTQTPRYLIKTRGQQVTLSCSPISGHRSVSWYQQTPGQGLQFLFEYFSETQRNKGNFPGRFSGRQFSNSRSEMNVSTLELGDSALYLCASSGGAAETQYFGPGTRLLVL.

The chain has TRBV11-2 and TRBJ2-7; TCRdb calls TRBD2, which cannot be checked without DNA. Germline CDR1 and CDR2: SGHAT and FQNNGV. This CDR3 is built from 17 residues. CDR3 sequence: CASRYNAATSLSYEQYF.

The chain joins TRBV7-2 to TRBJ1-1. CDR3 length: 11 amino acids. Germline assignment: CDR1 SGHTA and CDR2 FQGNSA. The CDR3 sequence is CASSFGPEAFF.

V gene TRBV7-9 combines with J gene TRBJ1-5. Germline V gene data show CDR1 as SEHNR and CDR2 as FQNEAQ (reference sequence). The CDR3 sequence is 14 residues long. The CDR3: CASSTQYSNQPQHF.

This chain links TRBV7-2 with TRBJ2-7. The CDR3 consists of 12 residues. Germline V lookup: CDR1 SGHTA, CDR2 FQGNSA. CDR3 in amino acids: CASSPTLYEQYF. The complete variable domain, with remaining parts taken from reference TRBV7-2 and TRBJ2-7, reads GAGVSQSPSNKVTEKGKDVELRCDPISGHTALYWYRQSLGQGLEFLIYFQGNSAPDKSGLPSDRFSAERTGGSVSTLTIQRTQQEDSAVYLCASSPTLYEQYFGPGTRLTVT.

This chain uses TRBV6-1 with TRBJ1-2; TCRdb gives TRBD1 as the D gene, but with no DNA this cannot be confirmed. Germline V gene sequence: CDR1 MNHNS, CDR2 SASEGT. This CDR3 comprises 16 residues. CDR3 amino acids: CASSDRGQESNYGYTF.

This chain links TRBV27 with TRBJ2-3; TCRdb indicates TRBD2, and absent DNA this call remains unverified. Looked up from germline, CDR1 is MNHEY and CDR2 is SMNVEV (reference sequence). The CDR3 is 14 residues long. Here the CDR3 reads CASSLEGPPDTQYF.

The rearrangement uses TRBV30 and TRBJ2-7. CDR3 length equals 12 residues. Germline V gene sequence: CDR1 GTSNPN, CDR2 SVGIG (reference sequence). CDR3 sequence reads: CAWSGFMYEQYF.